The 29 T cell receptor beta chains below come from one sample, sequenced in a study of shared clonotypes between healthy human individuals. Measured with immunoSEQ multiplex PCR; TCRdb has only the in-frame clones, and not every one. The table records fewer than 1 million clones, 90% to 97% of them present only once. Naive CD8 populations comprised CD45RO-negative cells positively selected for CCR7, excluding terminally differentiated effector memory CD45RA+ cells. Specimen: naive CD8+ T cells sorted from blood. The receptors were sampled from a man younger than 45 in good health.

The chain recombines TRBV28 with TRBJ2-7; D gene unclear. The ends were cut back, 8 bases at V and 2 bases at J, with 10 bases in the middle. The CDR3 is 12 amino acids. The germline CDR1 and CDR2 sequences are MDHEN and SYDVKM. The CDR3, as DNA: TGTGCCAGCTCGAAGAGGACCTACGAGCAGTACTTC. Translated, it gives CASSKRTYEQYF. The entire variable domain, with the rest obtained from reference TRBV28 and TRBJ2-7, is as follows: DVKVTQSSRYLVKRTGEKVFLECVQDMDHENMFWYRQDPGLGLRLIYFSYDVKMKEKGDIPEGYSVSREKKERFSLILESASTNQTSMYLCASSKRTYEQYFGPGTRLTVT.

A single count supports this clone. The rearrangement uses TRBV6-6 and TRBJ1-1; maybe TRBD1 (6 bases). The germline gives CDR1 MNHNY, CDR2 SVGAGI (reference sequence). The CDR3 has 15 residues. V was shortened by 0 bases and J by 6 bases, with 14 bases between the two germline ends. CDR3 amino acids: CASSYSKGVVAEAFF. The DNA for the CDR3 is TGTGCCAGCAGTTACTCAAAGGGGGTTGTCGCTGAAGCTTTCTTT.

The V and J genes are TRBV19 and TRBJ2-7; D remains ambiguous. Germline V CDR1 and CDR2: LNHDA, SQIVND (reference sequence). This CDR3 has 15 residues. V was pared by 5 bases and J by 5 bases, with 19 bases between. CDR3 sequence: CASSDLLGGSNEQYF. CDR3 coding DNA: TGTGCCAGTAGTGACTTATTGGGCGGATCCAACGAGCAGTACTTC.

The chain has TRBV7-9 and TRBJ2-1, with 8 nucleotides matching TRBD2. Germline-derived CDR1 and CDR2 are SEHNR and FQNEAQ (reference sequence). After removal of 5 bases from V and 4 bases from J, the junction contained 7 bases not matched to a gene. The CDR3 has 15 residues. CDR3 nucleotide sequence: TGTGCCAGCAGCCACACTAGCGGTCAATACAATGAGCAGTTCTTC. This gives the protein CASSHTSGQYNEQFF.

The gene calls are TRBV11-3 and TRBJ2-1; D is ambiguous. Trimming took 5 bases from V and 7 from J, leaving 15 bases between them. The CDR3 spans 14 residues. Germline V gene data show CDR1 as SGHNT and CDR2 as YENEEA. The CDR3 sequence is CASSPRLTPNEQFF. In DNA form, the CDR3 reads TGTGCCAGCAGCCCGCGACTGACGCCTAATGAGCAGTTCTTC.

The CDR3 nucleotides are TGCGCCAGCAGCTTTGAAGTTGGGGGCTGGATCAATGAGCAGTTCTTC. This translates into CASSFEVGGWINEQFF. The chain combines TRBV4-1 with TRBJ2-1; weak D call: TRBD1 (6 bases). The CDR3 length is 16 residues. Germline loops: CDR1 MGHRA, CDR2 YSYEKL. V was pared by 5 bases and J by 6 bases, with 20 bases between.

The chain employs TRBV5-1 and TRBJ2-7, with 8 bases that match TRBD2. This CDR3 has 15 amino acids. Germline CDR1 reads SGHRS; CDR2 reads YFSETQ. The junction had 6 bases not matched to a gene; V was cut back by 4 bases and J by 0 bases. The CDR3 bases are TGCGCCAGCAGCACCATAGCGGGGCTCTCCTACGAGCAGTACTTC. Translating it yields CASSTIAGLSYEQYF.

The CDR3 region is CASSQEKGYEQYF. The CDR3 bases are TGCGCCAGCAGCCAAGAAAAGGGCTACGAGCAGTACTTC. The gene calls are TRBV4-1 and TRBJ2-7; no clear D gene. This CDR3 has 13 amino acids. Trimming took off 0 bases at V and 3 bases at J, with 6 bases between the two ends. From germline, CDR1 is MGHRA and CDR2 YSYEKL.

This chain's CDR3 is CAWTSDSRPFLAFF. In DNA form, the CDR3 reads TGTGCCTGGACCAGCGACAGTCGTCCGTTTCTAGCTTTCTTT. This chain joins TRBV30 and TRBJ1-1; tentative D call: TRBD1 (5 bases). Germline V gene data show CDR1 as GTSNPN and CDR2 as SVGIG (reference sequence). CDR3 length: 14 amino acids. Trimming pared 4 bases from V and 10 bases from J, leaving 22 bases between.

On this clone: A read error may account for a junction end that differs from germline. This CDR3 is CASSLVGNAGELFF. The DNA for the CDR3 is TGTGCCAGCAGCTTAGTCGGGAACGCCGGGGAGCTGTTTTTT. The V and J genes are TRBV11-2 and TRBJ2-2, with D possibly being TRBD2 (5 bases). CDR1 SGHAT and CDR2 FQNNGV come from the germline V gene. The CDR3 contains 14 residues.

CDR3 amino acids: CASSDRLAGGEQFF. The CDR3 DNA is TGTGCCAGCAGTGACCGACTAGCGGGAGGGGAGCAGTTCTTC. The V gene is TRBV6-4, the J gene TRBJ2-1; TRBD2 aligns across 14 bases. The CDR3 spans 14 residues. Per germline, CDR1 MRHNA and CDR2 SNTAGT. V shed 2 bases, J shed 10 bases, and the junction held 1 base outside the gene matches.

V usage is TRBV29-1 and J usage is TRBJ2-5; D tentatively fits TRBD1 or TRBD2 (5 bases each). V was trimmed by 2 bases and J by 3 bases, leaving 16 bases between them. The CDR3 contains 15 residues. Germline values: CDR1 SQVTM, CDR2 ANQGSEA. As DNA, the CDR3 is TGCAGCGTTGAATTGCTGGACACGGAGGAAGAGACCCAGTACTTC. It codes for CSVELLDTEEETQYF.

The chain employs TRBV14 and TRBJ2-7; D might be TRBD1 or TRBD2, each matching 6 bases. CDR3 length: 17 residues. Germline CDR1 reads SGHDN; CDR2 reads FVKESK. With 0 bases removed from V and 3 bases from J, the gap between germline ends came to 18 bases. The CDR3 DNA reads TGTGCCAGCAGCCAAGAAATCGGGGGCCTGGACCGCTACGAGCAGTACTTC. Translated, it gives CASSQEIGGLDRYEQYF.

CDR3 DNA sequence: TGTGCCAGCAGCTTGACAGGGGTCGGAAACACCATATATTTT. This gives the protein CASSLTGVGNTIYF. The J gene is TRBJ1-3, the V gene TRBV5-4; the match to TRBD1 covers 7 bases. V trimming: 1 base; J trimming: 4 bases; junction bases outside the gene matches: 2. Per the germline V gene, CDR1 is SGHNT and CDR2 is YYREEE (reference sequence). This CDR3 contains 14 residues.

V gene TRBV7-8 combines with J gene TRBJ2-7; the D gene is possibly TRBD2 (5 bases). The V gene lost 3 bases and the J gene lost 4 bases, with 10 bases spanning the gap. This CDR3 region has 13 residues. Germline V gene sequence: CDR1 SGHVS, CDR2 FQNEAQ. CDR3 residues: CASSFGLQYEQYF. The DNA of the CDR3 is TGTGCCAGCAGCTTCGGACTTCAGTACGAGCAGTACTTC.

This chain joins TRBV29-1 and TRBJ2-5; D may be TRBD1 or TRBD2 (5 bases each). The CDR3 consists of 13 residues. The germline V and J ends were trimmed by 4 bases and 0 bases, with 9 bases remaining between them. Germline V lookup: CDR1 SQVTM, CDR2 ANQGSEA. The CDR3 region has the DNA TGCAGCGTTGGAGGGGAGTACCAAGAGACCCAGTACTTC. As protein: CSVGGEYQETQYF.

The CDR3 DNA reads as TGCGCCAGCAGTGGACCGAGCACCGGGGAGCTGTTTTTT. Translation gives CASSGPSTGELFF. This sequence joins TRBV10-2 and TRBJ2-2, with D hard to call. CDR1 and CDR2 from the germline V gene are WSHSY and SAAADI. The CDR3 totals 13 residues. Trimming cost V 4 bases and J 4 bases, with 7 bases left between them.

This clone was picked up one time. This sequence joins TRBV5-1 and TRBJ2-3, with TRBD1 matching 9 bases. Unmatched junction bases numbered 9, after V lost 3 bases and J lost 4 bases. Germline values: CDR1 SGHRS, CDR2 YFSETQ. This CDR3 region has 16 residues. The CDR3 region is CASSSGQGEDSDTQYF. The CDR3 DNA follows: TGCGCCAGCAGCTCGGGACAGGGTGAGGATTCAGATACGCAGTATTTT.

V usage is TRBV9 and J usage is TRBJ1-2, with D maybe TRBD1 (5 bases). Trimming cost V 6 bases and J 2 bases, with 8 bases left between them. The CDR3 is 12 residues long. Germline V gene sequence: CDR1 SGDLS, CDR2 YYNGEE. In nucleotides, the CDR3 is TGTGCCAGCACCGGACACAACTATGGCTACACCTTC. It yields the protein CASTGHNYGYTF. Using reference TRBV9 and TRBJ1-2 for the parts outside the CDR3, the full variable domain is DSGVTQTPKHLITATGQRVTLRCSPRSGDLSVYWYQQSLDQGLQFLIQYYNGEERAKGNILERFSAQQFPDLHSELNLSSLELGDSALYFCASTGHNYGYTFGSGTRLTVV.

The V call is TRBV29-1, the J call TRBJ2-3; 13 bases fit TRBD2. This CDR3 is built from 18 residues. Unmatched junction bases numbered 14, after V lost 7 bases and J lost 1 base. The germline gives CDR1 SQVTM, CDR2 ANQGSEA. The CDR3 DNA follows: TGCAGCGCCATAGGCTGGACTAGCGGGAGTGATCGCACAGATACGCAGTATTTT. As protein: CSAIGWTSGSDRTDTQYF.

This chain joins TRBV28 and TRBJ2-7; D remains ambiguous. The germline gives CDR1 MDHEN, CDR2 SYDVKM. The CDR3 totals 12 residues. V was clipped by 8 bases and J by 4 bases, with 12 bases between them. CDR3 DNA sequence: TGTGCCAGCGGGTCAGTTGGGTACGAGCAGTACTTC. This sequence encodes CASGSVGYEQYF.

The V call is TRBV4-3, the J call TRBJ2-3; D perhaps matches TRBD1 (6 bases). CDR1 is LGHNA and CDR2 is YSLEER in the germline V gene. Trimming removed 1 base from V and 0 bases from J, with 11 bases in between. The CDR3 consists of 16 residues. CDR3 DNA sequence: TGCGCCAGCAGCCAAGTTCAGGGGCTCAGCACAGATACGCAGTATTTT. It specifies CASSQVQGLSTDTQYF.

This clone occurred once. V and J are TRBV1 and TRBJ2-5; whether TRBD2, the table's D call, matches the DNA was not checked. TRBV1 is a pseudogene segment. The CDR3 covers 10 residues. CDR3 in DNA: TGCACCAGCCGCGGGGAGACCCAGTACTTC. It specifies CTSRGETQYF.

The chain combines TRBV29-1 with TRBJ1-2, with D perhaps TRBD1 (5 bases). The V end was cut by 6 bases, the J end by 6 bases, with 29 bases between. This CDR3 comprises 17 residues. Germline V gene lookup returns CDR1 SQVTM and CDR2 ANQGSEA. The CDR3 DNA is TGCAGCGTGACCGCTCAGGGACGTGGCTATGGAGTCAATGGCTACACCTTC. Residues: CSVTAQGRGYGVNGYTF.

J is TRBJ2-7 and V is TRBV27; D not certain. The CDR3 is 12 residues long. The germline gives CDR1 MNHEY, CDR2 SMNVEV (reference sequence). Trimming removed 7 bases from V and 2 bases from J, with 9 bases in between. The CDR3: CASTSGPYEQYF. CDR3 DNA sequence: TGTGCCAGCACCTCCGGCCCCTACGAGCAGTACTTC.

V and J are TRBV6-6 and TRBJ2-7; D might be TRBD2 (6 bases). V dropped 2 bases and J dropped 9 bases, with 14 bases sitting between them. This CDR3 has 13 residues. Germline V gene lookup returns CDR1 MNHNY and CDR2 SVGAGI (reference sequence). The CDR3 DNA reads as TGTGCCAGCAGTTACCCGGGACTTTATTGGCAGTACTTC. Protein product: CASSYPGLYWQYF.

The chain joins TRBV7-9 to TRBJ1-2; 8 bases are a match to TRBD1. This CDR3 contains 15 residues. The germline V gene has CDR1 SEHNR and CDR2 FQNEAQ (reference sequence). V lost 5 bases, J lost 5 bases, and 10 bases stayed unmatched. CDR3 in amino acids: CASSPPDRVEYGYTF. DNA for the CDR3: TGTGCCAGCAGCCCTCCGGACAGGGTTGAATATGGCTACACCTTC. The entire variable domain, with the rest obtained from reference TRBV7-9 and TRBJ1-2, is as follows: DTGVSQNPRHKITKRGQNVTFRCDPISEHNRLYWYRQTLGQGPEFLTYFQNEAQLEKSRLLSDRFSAERPKGSFSTLEIQRTEQGDSAMYLCASSPPDRVEYGYTFGSGTRLTVV.

The chain employs TRBV6-5 and TRBJ2-5; D might be TRBD2 (5 bases). Germline CDR1 is MNHEY and CDR2 is SVGAGI. The V and J ends lost 2 bases and 1 base respectively, with 11 bases between them. The CDR3 is made up of 15 amino acids. The DNA for the CDR3 is TGTGCCAGCAGTTACAGCGAAACTAGCCAAGAGACCCAGTACTTC. Encoded protein: CASSYSETSQETQYF.

The chain uses TRBV13 and TRBJ2-1, with D maybe TRBD2 (7 bases). This CDR3 spans 16 amino acids. From germline, CDR1 is PRHDT and CDR2 FYEKMQ (reference sequence). The V end was cut by 3 bases, the J end by 0 bases, with 12 bases between. DNA of the CDR3: TGTGCCAGCAGCTTCCGCGGGGGCTCCTCCTACAATGAGCAGTTCTTC. It encodes CASSFRGGSSYNEQFF. Using reference TRBV13 and TRBJ2-1 for the parts outside the CDR3, the full variable domain is AAGVIQSPRHLIKEKRETATLKCYPIPRHDTVYWYQQGPGQDPQFLISFYEKMQSDKGSIPDRFSAQQFSDYHSELNMSSLELGDSALYFCASSFRGGSSYNEQFFGPGTRLTVL.